Listed below are T cell receptor beta chains from one sample, sequenced in a study of post-analysis software for immune sequencing data. Using its own MiXCR run on the PCR reads, TCRdb lists one record per CDR3 protein. The table lists more than 500,000 distinct CDR3 sequences, roughly 34% of them singletons. Sequences were obtained from blood. These TCRs come from a girl aged 2-17 years with multiple sclerosis. CDR3s include the opening cysteine and the closing phenylalanine or tryptophan. The order of the fields is clone size, V gene, CDR3 length, D gene, J gene, CDR3 DNA, CDR3 protein. The D gene is left open where the match is weak. Some rows have no size entry. The others give once, few or many, or a class for an expanded clone.

abundance: -; v_gene: TRBV16; len: 15; d_gene: -; j_gene: TRBJ1-2; CDR3nt: TGTGCCAGCAGCCTTACGTCCACAGGGTTGTCTGGCTACACCTTC; CDR3aa: CASSLTSTGLSGYTF
abundance: few; v_gene: TRBV7-9; len: 15; d_gene: -; j_gene: TRBJ1-2; CDR3nt: TGTGCCAGCAGCTCGGCTTGGAGGGGCCTCTATGGCTACACCTTC; CDR3aa: CASSSAWRGLYGYTF
abundance: -; v_gene: TRBV5-1; len: 12; d_gene: -; j_gene: TRBJ1-1; CDR3nt: TGCGCCAGCAGCTTGGTACAGGGAGAAGCTTTCTTT; CDR3aa: CASSLVQGEAFF
abundance: -; v_gene: TRBV19; len: 16; d_gene: TRBD1; j_gene: TRBJ2-3; CDR3nt: TGTGCCAGTAGTATAGAAGGGACAGGATCCACAGATACGCAGTATTTT; CDR3aa: CASSIEGTGSTDTQYF
abundance: few; v_gene: TRBV5-1; len: 13; d_gene: -; j_gene: TRBJ2-5; CDR3nt: TGCGCCAGCGGGGGGGACAATCAAGAGACCCAGTACTTC; CDR3aa: CASGGDNQETQYF
abundance: -; v_gene: TRBV6-1; len: 16; d_gene: -; j_gene: TRBJ2-6; CDR3nt: TGTGCCAGCAAGTGGGGACTGGAAGCTGGGGCCAACGTCCTGACTTTC; CDR3aa: CASKWGLEAGANVLTF
abundance: -; v_gene: TRBV20-1; len: 12; d_gene: TRBD1; j_gene: TRBJ2-5; CDR3nt: TGCAGGGCCGGGACAGGGGGCGAGACCCAGTACTTC; CDR3aa: CRAGTGGETQYF
abundance: -; v_gene: TRBV28; len: 17; d_gene: TRBD1; j_gene: TRBJ1-5; CDR3nt: TGTGCCAGCAGTTTATTCGGAAAGGGGGCGCTTAGTGGCCCCCAGCATTTT; CDR3aa: CASSLFGKGALSGPQHF
abundance: -; v_gene: TRBV29-1; len: 11; d_gene: -; j_gene: TRBJ2-7; CDR3nt: TGCAGCGTACGGACAGACTACGAGCAGTACTTC; CDR3aa: CSVRTDYEQYF
abundance: -; v_gene: TRBV7-6; len: 17; d_gene: TRBD1; j_gene: TRBJ2-5; CDR3nt: TGTGTCAGCAGCTTAGTTTTGTTGGGACAGAACCAAGAGACCCAGTACTTC; CDR3aa: CVSSLVLLGQNQETQYF
abundance: -; v_gene: TRBV20-1; len: 14; d_gene: TRBD1; j_gene: TRBJ2-7; CDR3nt: TGCAGTGCTAGAGCTCCGGGACAGGGCTACGAGCAGTACTTC; CDR3aa: CSARAPGQGYEQYF
abundance: few; v_gene: TRBV27; len: 14; d_gene: TRBD1; j_gene: TRBJ1-2; CDR3nt: TGTGCCAGCACTCCCTCCGGGACAGGGGGCGGCTACACCTTC; CDR3aa: CASTPSGTGGGYTF
abundance: few; v_gene: TRBV20-1; len: 17; d_gene: -; j_gene: TRBJ2-3; CDR3nt: TGCAGTGCCTCTGCCTTTGACGGGGGAGGTAGCACAGATACGCAGTATTTT; CDR3aa: CSASAFDGGGSTDTQYF
abundance: few; v_gene: TRBV25-1; len: 15; d_gene: -; j_gene: TRBJ1-2; CDR3nt: TGTGCCAGCAGTGAATATATCGGGACTGGCTATGGCTACACCTTC; CDR3aa: CASSEYIGTGYGYTF
abundance: -; v_gene: TRBV12-3/TRBV12-4; len: 15; d_gene: TRBD1; j_gene: TRBJ1-6; CDR3nt: TGTGCCAGCAGTTTAGCTGGACAGGGGCTGTCACCCCTCCACTTT; CDR3aa: CASSLAGQGLSPLHF
abundance: -; v_gene: TRBV11-1; len: 17; d_gene: -; j_gene: TRBJ2-4; CDR3nt: TGTGCCAGCAGCTTAGCCGCGGGGTCCCTAGCCAAAAACATTCAGTACTTC; CDR3aa: CASSLAAGSLAKNIQYF